This TCR beta chain comes out of a study of regulatory T cells in long-lasting Graves disease. The CDR3 contains 14 residues. V dropped 5 bases and J dropped 0 bases, with 13 bases sitting between them. Germline V lookup: CDR1 DFQATT, CDR2 SNEGSKA (reference sequence). Regarding time point: newly diagnosed GD, antithyroid drugs for less than 3 months. Isolated PBMC RNA provided the starting material for the TCR library. An endocrinology department located in Xi'an, China, was where the patients came from. Assembly of TCR beta libraries relied on iRepertoire HTBI primers together with Arm-PCR of CDR3 regions. TCRdb used MiXCR to reprocess the multiplex PCR reads, holding one entry per CDR3 protein. The sample records 500,000 or so distinct CDR3 sequences, around 15% being singletons. This clonotype was observed many times. This sample was shared with a second study, whose subject was T cells in Graves' hyperthyroidism and ophthalmopathy. That work contributes: When the TCR CDR3 underwent first-round RT-PCR, the HTBI primer set was used.

The source of this sequence is a woman aged 40 to 65 with Graves disease. The chain links TRBV20-1 to TRBJ1-1; D not resolved. The starting material was peripheral blood mononuclear cells (PBMCs), obtained at new diagnosis, from a patient treated with antithyroid drugs. CDR3 in amino acids: CSALEGGMNTEAFF. The CDR3 nucleotides are TGCAGTGCTCTCGAAGGCGGCATGAACACTGAAGCTTTCTTT.